This TCR beta chain was sequenced in a study of blood T cell repertoires in COVID-19. Looking at the study overall: The United States, Italy and Spain were the sources of the acute and convalescent COVID-19 samples. T cells, B-cell-depleted T cells, or PBMCs supplied cDNA or gDNA.

The CDR3 has 13 residues. V gave up 3 bases and J gave up 8 bases, with 13 bases separating them. Germline V lookup: CDR1 GTSNPN, CDR2 SVGIG (reference sequence). In the authors' methods: Scientists estimated how many nucleated cells there were by amplifying reference gene primers. The method was immunoSEQ multiplex PCR; TCRdb's version includes in-frame clones alone and lacks a portion of them. The V and J calls and clone size come from that table; D and trimming were worked out from the DNA. The table shows 300,000 to 450,000 clones, with less than 85% occurring only once. The source of this sequence is a young woman with acute or convalescent COVID-19. The sequenced material came from peripheral blood. J is TRBJ1-4 and V is TRBV30, with D maybe TRBD1 (5 bases). The CDR3 region is CAWRGLAREKLFF. The CDR3 DNA sequence: TGTGCCTGGAGGGGGCTGGCAAGGGAAAAACTGTTTTTT.